The next 16 T cell receptor beta chains were all read from a single sample in a study of blood T cell repertoires in COVID-19. Measured with immunoSEQ multiplex PCR; TCRdb has only the in-frame clones, and not every one. The sample holds 230,000 or so clones, 80% to 85% seen once. Material: peripheral blood. All receptors come from a human donor in a cohort sampled during active COVID-19.

The chain combines TRBV11-2 with TRBJ1-1, with D perhaps matching TRBD1 (6 bases). The CDR3 is made up of 16 amino acids. CDR1 SGHAT and CDR2 FQNNGV come from the germline V gene. The V gene lost 0 bases and the J gene lost 0 bases, with 11 bases spanning the gap. CDR3 nucleotides: TGTGCCAGCAGCTTAGAGGTGACAGGTCTGAACACTGAAGCTTTCTTT. It encodes CASSLEVTGLNTEAFF.

The V gene is TRBV7-3, the J gene TRBJ2-2; 13 positions match TRBD2. V shed 2 bases, J shed 0 bases, and the junction held 0 bases outside the gene matches. The CDR3 runs 17 residues. The germline gives CDR1 SGHTA, CDR2 FQGTGA. CDR3 protein: CASSLGTSGANTGELFF. DNA of the CDR3: TGTGCCAGCAGCTTAGGGACTAGCGGGGCGAACACCGGGGAGCTGTTTTTT.

This chain uses TRBV3-1 (or the pseudogene TRBV3-2) with TRBJ2-7; D not certain. Germline V CDR1 and CDR2: LGHDT, YNNKEL (reference sequence). Trimming stripped 1 base from V and 0 bases from J, with 10 bases between. The CDR3 covers 15 residues. CDR3 nucleotide sequence: TGTGCCAGCAGCCAAGGTCTGAGGAGCTCCTACGAGCAGTACTTC. Amino acids: CASSQGLRSSYEQYF.

This chain links TRBV20-1 with TRBJ1-1; no clear D gene. This CDR3 has 10 residues. Germline assignment: CDR1 DFQATT and CDR2 SNEGSKA (reference sequence). V gave up 5 bases and J gave up 2 bases, with 3 bases separating them. CDR3 in DNA: TGCAGTGCTCCAAACACTGAAGCTTTCTTT. This codes for CSAPNTEAFF.

The J gene is TRBJ2-7, the V gene TRBV24-1; 10 positions match TRBD2. The CDR3 consists of 17 residues. V shed 5 bases, J shed 2 bases, and the junction held 11 bases outside the gene matches. Germline CDR1 is KGHDR and CDR2 is SFDVKD. The CDR3 sequence is CATSGQSRTSGTYEQYF. For the CDR3, the DNA is TGTGCCACCAGTGGCCAATCACGGACTAGCGGAACCTACGAGCAGTACTTC.

V is TRBV19 and J is TRBJ1-2; D is possibly TRBD1 (5 bases). This CDR3 has 15 residues. The germline CDR1 and CDR2 sequences are LNHDA and SQIVND (reference sequence). With 3 bases removed from V and 1 base from J, the gap between germline ends came to 12 bases. The CDR3 sequence: CASSMTVGFNYGYTF. The DNA for the CDR3 is TGTGCCAGTAGTATGACAGTGGGATTTAACTATGGCTACACCTTC.

The chain employs TRBV27 and TRBJ2-1; 12 positions agree with TRBD2. Trimming removed 5 bases from V and 2 bases from J; junction bases left unmatched: 4. Germline CDR1 MNHEY, CDR2 SMNVEV (reference sequence). The CDR3 contains 16 residues. The CDR3 DNA is TGTGCCAGCAGTAGCCTAGCGGGAGGGACCTACAATGAGCAGTTCTTC. It specifies CASSSLAGGTYNEQFF.

J is TRBJ2-7 and V is TRBV6-4, with 9 bases fitting TRBD2. CDR1 MRHNA and CDR2 SNTAGT come from the germline V gene. This CDR3 is 14 amino acids long. V lost 5 bases, J lost 3 bases, and 5 bases stayed unmatched. CDR3 loop: CASSTQAGGYEQYF. Here the CDR3 DNA reads TGTGCCAGCAGTACCCAAGCGGGGGGCTACGAGCAGTACTTC.

A word on this clone: Distinct nucleotide sequences in the sample also encode this CDR3. The V call is TRBV28, the J call TRBJ1-1, with no clear D. This CDR3 is 13 amino acids long. Germline values: CDR1 MDHEN, CDR2 SYDVKM. Trimming took 2 bases from V and 1 from J, leaving 5 bases between them. For the CDR3, the DNA is TGTGCCAGCAGTTTAACGGGGAACACTGAAGCTTTCTTT. Its translation: CASSLTGNTEAFF.

This clone was observed once. The rearrangement links TRBV12-3 or TRBV12-4 to TRBJ2-7; D perhaps matches TRBD1 (6 bases). This CDR3 spans 12 amino acids. V was shortened by 5 bases and J by 4 bases, with 9 bases between the two germline ends. The CDR3 DNA reads TGTGCCAGCAGTGCCGGGACATACGAGCAGTACTTC. This codes for CASSAGTYEQYF.

The chain has TRBV30 and TRBJ1-1; TRBD1 is a possible D gene (5 bases). This CDR3 region has 13 residues. The V end was cut by 0 bases, the J end by 2 bases, with 7 bases between. Germline V gene lookup returns CDR1 GTSNPN and CDR2 SVGIG (reference sequence). The CDR3 here is CAWSVDSNTEAFF. CDR3 DNA: TGTGCCTGGAGTGTCGACAGTAACACTGAAGCTTTCTTT.

This clone has a handful of counts. This chain connects TRBV7-9 to TRBJ1-5; maybe TRBD1 (6 bases). Trimming shortened V by 3 bases and J by 4 bases, and 13 bases separated the two germline ends. CDR1 and CDR2 from the germline V gene are SEHNR and FQNEAQ (reference sequence). The CDR3 consists of 15 residues. CDR3 amino acids: CASSFSAGANQPQHF. In DNA form, the CDR3 reads TGTGCCAGCAGCTTTTCGGCGGGGGCAAATCAGCCCCAGCATTTT.

This chain connects TRBV9 to TRBJ2-3; D is ambiguous. Between the trimmed V and J ends, which lost 1 base and 1 base, there was a span of 19 bases. Germline V lookup: CDR1 SGDLS, CDR2 YYNGEE. The CDR3 spans 18 residues. The CDR3 region has the DNA TGTGCCAGCAGCGTACGTTTGGAGACGCCGATACGCACAGATACGCAGTATTTT. Its translation is CASSVRLETPIRTDTQYF.

The chain links TRBV28 to TRBJ2-1, with D perhaps TRBD1 (6 bases). The CDR3 length is 15 residues. Trimming cost V 5 bases and J 3 bases, with 14 bases left between them. In germline, CDR1 is MDHEN, CDR2 SYDVKM. CDR3: CASSTRQVLYNEQFF. CDR3 nucleotides: TGTGCCAGCAGTACGAGACAGGTCCTCTACAATGAGCAGTTCTTC.

This clone has only a few counts. It may be a read error: a sequence one base away is much more abundant. This chain uses TRBV7-2 with TRBJ2-1, with 7 bases identical to TRBD1. Germline V gene lookup returns CDR1 SGHTA and CDR2 FQGNSA. This CDR3 contains 14 residues. Trimming removed 5 bases from V and 4 bases from J; junction bases left unmatched: 5. Here the CDR3 reads CASSPRDSYNEQFF. In nucleotides, the CDR3 is TGTGCCAGCAGCCCCCGGGACAGTTACAATGAGCAGTTCTTC.

The chain has TRBV5-1 and TRBJ1-1; unclear D gene. Looked up from germline, CDR1 is SGHRS and CDR2 is YFSETQ. This CDR3 contains 13 residues. V shed 2 bases and J shed 6 bases, with 11 bases lying between them. CDR3 in DNA: TGCGCCAGCAGCTTCCTTGAGGTTTCTGAAGCTTTCTTT. It translates to CASSFLEVSEAFF. The full variable domain, rest sourced from reference TRBV5-1 and TRBJ1-1, is KAGVTQTPRYLIKTRGQQVTLSCSPISGHRSVSWYQQTPGQGLQFLFEYFSETQRNKGNFPGRFSGRQFSNSRSEMNVSTLELGDSALYLCASSFLEVSEAFFGQGTRLTVV.